Each of the 13 T cell receptor beta chains below was sequenced from the same sample in a study of T cells after yellow fever vaccination. A single record per CDR3 protein comes from TCRdb applying MiXCR to the 5' RACE reads. This sample carries 250,000 to 300,000 distinct CDR3 sequences, over 4.5% of them seen once, and the ten largest clones take 2.5% to 4%. The sample was CD4+ T cells sorted from PBMCs, taken on the day of the yellow fever booster vaccination. Every receptor here comes from a man in his late teens or twenties who received the YFV17D yellow fever vaccine.

This clonotype was observed a handful of times. The CDR3 DNA is TGTGCCAGCAGTTTACTAGCGGGGACGGAGACCCAGTACTTC. Translated, it gives CASSLLAGTETQYF. The rearrangement uses TRBV12-3 or TRBV12-4 and TRBJ2-5; 9 positions agree with TRBD2. J gave up 5 bases and V 2 bases, and 3 bases lay outside the gene matches. The CDR3 has 14 amino acids.

This clonotype has just a few counts. An end of the junction differs from the germline gene, which may be a read error. The chain uses TRBV3-1 and TRBJ2-3; D not resolved. Germline assignment: CDR1 LGHDT and CDR2 YNNKEL (reference sequence). The length of the CDR3 is 15 residues. CDR3 nucleotides: TGTGCCAGCAGCCAAGATTCGGCCCGCACAAATACGCAGTATTTT. It yields the protein CASSQDSARTNTQYF.

The rearrangement links TRBV12-3 or TRBV12-4 to TRBJ1-1, with 8 bases that match TRBD1. V dropped 6 bases and J dropped 5; count of bases not matched to a gene: 14. The CDR3 totals 16 residues. CDR3 sequence: CASRPHGQGGGTEAFF. The CDR3 DNA reads as TGTGCCAGCAGGCCCCACGGACAGGGAGGTGGAACTGAAGCTTTCTTT.

Ten or more counts support this clonotype. The chain has TRBV10-3 and TRBJ2-7; D uncertain. Germline CDR1 is ENHRY and CDR2 is SYGVKD. Trimming removed 2 bases at V and 3 bases at J, with 8 bases between. The CDR3 has 13 residues. CDR3 coding DNA: TGTGCCATCAGTGAGACAGCTCTCTACGAGCAGTACGTC. As protein: CAISETALYEQYV.

CDR3 sequence (DNA): TGTGCCAGCAGCCAAGTACCAAGCCGGGGGGGGGAGACCCAGTACTTC. Amino acid sequence: CASSQVPSRGGETQYF. The chain is built from TRBV4-2 and TRBJ2-5; 8 nucleotides match TRBD2. Germline-derived CDR1 and CDR2 are LGHNA and YNFKEQ. CDR3 length: 16 amino acids. The V segment lost 1 base and the J segment 5 bases; nucleotides outside the gene matches: 9.

In its sample, this clonotype was seen many times. The CDR3 nucleotides read TGTGCCAGCAGTTCCAGGAGTCTTAGAGTCACCGGGGAGCTGTTTTTT. Encoded protein: CASSSRSLRVTGELFF. The J gene is TRBJ2-2, the V gene TRBV6-5; no definite D call. The CDR3 is 16 residues long. The V gene's germline CDR1 is MNHEY and CDR2 SVGAGI. Trimming took 4 bases from V and 4 from J, leaving 16 bases between them.

This clonotype was seen a handful of times. This chain uses TRBV24-1 with TRBJ2-5; D is uncertain. Germline V gives CDR1 KGHDR, CDR2 SFDVKD. The CDR3 sequence is 14 residues long. Deletions cut 3 bases from V and 3 bases from J, with 10 bases between. The CDR3 reads CATSDQSVEETQYF. CDR3 in DNA: TGTGCCACCAGTGATCAGTCAGTGGAAGAGACCCAGTACTTC.

The CDR3 loop is CASSPLGVSTDTQYF. DNA of the CDR3: TGTGCCAGCAGTCCCTTGGGGGTTAGCACAGATACGCAGTATTTT. This chain connects TRBV7-9 to TRBJ2-3; perhaps D is TRBD1 or TRBD2 (5 bases each). The germline gives CDR1 SEHNR, CDR2 FQNEAQ (reference sequence). The CDR3 spans 15 residues. V lost 6 bases and J 0 bases, leaving 13 bases between the germline ends.

This clonotype was seen more than once but under ten times. The rearrangement links TRBV4-3 to TRBJ2-7, with 7 positions matching TRBD1. With 0 bases clipped from V and 5 bases from J, the junction kept 7 bases outside the gene matches. Germline-derived CDR1 and CDR2 are LGHNA and YSLEER. The length of the CDR3 is 15 residues. The CDR3 is CASSQEVTTGDEQYF. Written as DNA, the CDR3 is TGCGCCAGCAGCCAAGAAGTTACTACAGGGGACGAGCAGTACTTC.

There are a few counts of this clonotype. The chain combines TRBV20-1 with TRBJ2-3; D is unresolved. This CDR3 has 12 residues. Germline CDR1 DFQATT, CDR2 SNEGSKA (reference sequence). Trimming took 3 bases from V and 11 from J, leaving 15 bases between them. CDR3 protein: CSASIRLAGQYF. CDR3 sequence (DNA): TGCAGTGCTAGTATTAGACTCGCAGGGCAGTATTTT.

This clonotype has ten or more counts. This rearrangement joins TRBV7-2 to TRBJ2-1, with 10 positions matching TRBD1. CDR1 is SGHTA, CDR2 FQGNSA, per germline. CDR3 length: 15 amino acids. With V trimmed by 5 bases and J by 8 bases, 9 bases remained unmatched. In DNA, the CDR3 is TGTGCCAGCAGCGGCCGGGACAGGGGAATAGATGAGCAGTTCTTC. Translating gives CASSGRDRGIDEQFF.

V usage is TRBV21-1 and J usage is TRBJ1-5; the table's TRBD1 call for D was not verified on the DNA. TRBV21-1 is a pseudogene segment. The CDR3 covers 22 residues. The CDR3 is CASSIESGQPWYIGSANQPQHF. The CDR3 DNA is TGTGCCAGCAGCATAGAAAGTGGACAGCCCTGGTATATAGGGTCAGCAAATCAGCCCCAGCATTTT.

This clonotype was picked up a small number of times. This sequence joins TRBV10-3 and TRBJ2-3; D perhaps matches TRBD2 (6 bases). The V gene's germline CDR1 is ENHRY and CDR2 SYGVKD. Trimming left V 4 bases short and J 2 bases short, with 13 bases between. There are 15 residues in the CDR3. CDR3 in amino acids: CAISVEGGYTDTQYF. DNA of the CDR3: TGTGCCATCAGTGTGGAGGGAGGATACACAGATACGCAGTATTTT.